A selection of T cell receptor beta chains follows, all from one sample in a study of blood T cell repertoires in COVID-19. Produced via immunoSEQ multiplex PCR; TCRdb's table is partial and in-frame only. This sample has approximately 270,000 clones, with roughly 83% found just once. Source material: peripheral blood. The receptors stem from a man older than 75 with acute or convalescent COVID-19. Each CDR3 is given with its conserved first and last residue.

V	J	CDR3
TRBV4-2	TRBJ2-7	CASSQDLVLLAGGDGEQYF
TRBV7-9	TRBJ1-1	CASSFTGAEAFF
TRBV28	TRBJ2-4	CASSLYARGASKNIQYF
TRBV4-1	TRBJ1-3	CASSQGRGREAGNTIYF
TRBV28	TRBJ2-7	CASSPAAASGVGEQYF
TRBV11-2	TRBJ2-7	CASSLTAVEFEQYF
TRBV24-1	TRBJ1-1	CATSDWAEGVNTEAFF
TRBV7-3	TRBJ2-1	CASSRQDSYNEQFF
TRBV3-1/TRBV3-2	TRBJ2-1	CASSQVGRKAGYNEQFF
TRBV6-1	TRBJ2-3	CASSDTPGGLTDTQYF
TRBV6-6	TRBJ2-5	CASSYSGQGAGETQYF
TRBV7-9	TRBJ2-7	CASSIYPGQGVRVYEQYF
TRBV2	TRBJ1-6	CASSERRPPFYNSPLHF
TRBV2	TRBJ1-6	CASSGQGAYNSPLHF
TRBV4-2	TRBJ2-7	CASSQGDSSYEQYF
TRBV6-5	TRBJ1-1	CASNSREDTEAFF
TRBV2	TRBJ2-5	CASSALGTGSRETQYF
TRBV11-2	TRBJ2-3	CASSYRAGSRTDTQYF
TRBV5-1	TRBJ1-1	CASSPIGGAEAFF
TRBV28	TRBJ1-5	CASKNGQGGQPQHF
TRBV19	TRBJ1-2	CASSIYGNDYGYTF
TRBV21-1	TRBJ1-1	CASSSKSVPSTPMNTEAFF
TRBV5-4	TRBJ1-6	CASSLGMGGNAYNSPLHF
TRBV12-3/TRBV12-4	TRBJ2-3	CASSPTQMVQYF
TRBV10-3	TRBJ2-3	CAISSSSSTDTQYF
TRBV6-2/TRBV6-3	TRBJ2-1	CASSSPKGDRGGNEQFF
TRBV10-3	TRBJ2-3	CAIRKGLAGGQDTQYF
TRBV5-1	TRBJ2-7	CASSLNPQGPEQYF
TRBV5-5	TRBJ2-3	CASSLAPRTASTDTQYF
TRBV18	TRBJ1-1	CASSPFGQISTEAFF
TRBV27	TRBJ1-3	CASSLTGRSSGNTIYF
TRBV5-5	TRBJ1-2	CASSLEQGGYGYTF
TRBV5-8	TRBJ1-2	CASTLGQLPGNYGYTF
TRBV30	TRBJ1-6	CAWSPGTDNSPLHF
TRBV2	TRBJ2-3	CASSGQGSTDTQYF
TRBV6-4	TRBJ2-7	CASSEFGRVSTYEQYF
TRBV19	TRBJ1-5	CASSIRDRASSNQPQHF
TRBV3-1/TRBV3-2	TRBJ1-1	CASSQGGHRDAFF
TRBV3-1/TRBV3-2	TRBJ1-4	CASSPSGGTNEKLFF
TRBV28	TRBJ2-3	CASSTAGGSHTDTQYF
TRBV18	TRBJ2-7	CASSNLMGGSSYEQYF
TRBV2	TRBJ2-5	CASSEESRGTVYF
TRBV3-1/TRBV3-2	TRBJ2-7	CASSQDRGQRYF
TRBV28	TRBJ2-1	CASSLPLGGREQFF
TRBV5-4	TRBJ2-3	CASSFGGGIHSTDTQYF
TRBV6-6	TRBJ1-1	CASSYSISRDTEAFF
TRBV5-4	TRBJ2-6	CASRLGRWANVLTF
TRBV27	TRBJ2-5	CASSPRQGRETQYF
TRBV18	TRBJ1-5	CASSPSQGAIGQPQHF
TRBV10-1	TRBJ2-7	CASSGQAGALGAEQYF
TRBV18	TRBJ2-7	CASSPSLQGSLYEQYF
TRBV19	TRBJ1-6	CASGEWGGRNSPLHF
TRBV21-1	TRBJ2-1	CASSKDPRVYNEQFF